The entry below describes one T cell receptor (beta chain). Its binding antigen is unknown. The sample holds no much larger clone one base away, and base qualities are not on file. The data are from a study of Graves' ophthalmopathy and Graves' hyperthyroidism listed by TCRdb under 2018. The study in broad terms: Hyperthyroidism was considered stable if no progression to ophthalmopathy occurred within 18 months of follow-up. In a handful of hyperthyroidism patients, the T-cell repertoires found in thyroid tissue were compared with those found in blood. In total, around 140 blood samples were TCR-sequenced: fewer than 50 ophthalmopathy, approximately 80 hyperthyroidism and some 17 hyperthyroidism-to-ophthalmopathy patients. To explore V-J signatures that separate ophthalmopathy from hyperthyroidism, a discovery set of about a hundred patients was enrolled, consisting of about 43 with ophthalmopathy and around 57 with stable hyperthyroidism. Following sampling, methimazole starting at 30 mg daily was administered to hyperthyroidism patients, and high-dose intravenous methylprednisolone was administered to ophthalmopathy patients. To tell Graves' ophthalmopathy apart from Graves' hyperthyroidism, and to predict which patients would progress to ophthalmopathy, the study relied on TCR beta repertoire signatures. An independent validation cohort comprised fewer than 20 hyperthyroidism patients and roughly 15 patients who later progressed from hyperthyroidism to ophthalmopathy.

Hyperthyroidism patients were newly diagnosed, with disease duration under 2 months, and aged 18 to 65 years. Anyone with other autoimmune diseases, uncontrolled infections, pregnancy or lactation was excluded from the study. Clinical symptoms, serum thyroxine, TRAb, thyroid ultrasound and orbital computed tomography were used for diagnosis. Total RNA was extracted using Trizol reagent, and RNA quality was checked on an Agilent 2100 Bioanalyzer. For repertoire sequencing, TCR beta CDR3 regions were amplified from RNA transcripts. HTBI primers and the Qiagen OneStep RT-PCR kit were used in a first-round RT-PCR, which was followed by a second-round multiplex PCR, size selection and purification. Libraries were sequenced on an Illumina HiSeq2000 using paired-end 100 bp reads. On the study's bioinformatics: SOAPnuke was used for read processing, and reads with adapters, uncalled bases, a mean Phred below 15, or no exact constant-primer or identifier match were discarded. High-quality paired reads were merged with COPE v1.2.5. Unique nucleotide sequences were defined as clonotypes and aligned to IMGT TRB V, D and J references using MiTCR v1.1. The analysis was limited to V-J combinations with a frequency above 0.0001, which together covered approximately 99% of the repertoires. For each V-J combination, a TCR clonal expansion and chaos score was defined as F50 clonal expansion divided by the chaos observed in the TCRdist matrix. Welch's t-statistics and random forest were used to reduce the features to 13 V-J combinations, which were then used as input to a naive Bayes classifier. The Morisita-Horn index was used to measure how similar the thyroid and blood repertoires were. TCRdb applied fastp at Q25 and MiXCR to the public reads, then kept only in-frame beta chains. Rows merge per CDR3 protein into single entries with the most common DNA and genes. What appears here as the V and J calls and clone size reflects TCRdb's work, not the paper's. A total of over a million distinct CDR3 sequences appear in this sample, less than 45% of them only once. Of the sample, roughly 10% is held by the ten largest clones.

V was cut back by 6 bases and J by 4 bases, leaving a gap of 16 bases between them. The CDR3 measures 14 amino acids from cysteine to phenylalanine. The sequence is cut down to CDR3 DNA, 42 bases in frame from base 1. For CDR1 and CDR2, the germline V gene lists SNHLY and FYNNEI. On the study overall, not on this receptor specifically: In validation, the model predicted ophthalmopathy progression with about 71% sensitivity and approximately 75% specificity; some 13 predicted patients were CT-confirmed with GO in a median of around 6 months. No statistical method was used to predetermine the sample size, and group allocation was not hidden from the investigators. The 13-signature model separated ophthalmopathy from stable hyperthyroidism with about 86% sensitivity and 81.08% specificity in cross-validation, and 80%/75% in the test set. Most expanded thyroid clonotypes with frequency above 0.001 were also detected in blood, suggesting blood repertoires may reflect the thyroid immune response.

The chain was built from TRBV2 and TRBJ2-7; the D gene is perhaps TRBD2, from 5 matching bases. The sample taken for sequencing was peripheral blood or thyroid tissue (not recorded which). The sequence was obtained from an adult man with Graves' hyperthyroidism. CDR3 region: CASRADLTPYEQYF. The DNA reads TGTGCCAGCAGGGCGGACTTAACGCCGTACGAGCAGTACTTC.